The next 5 T cell receptor beta chains were all read from a single sample in a study of blood T cell repertoires in COVID-19. Method: immunoSEQ multiplex PCR; TCRdb's copy keeps in-frame clones and lacks some. The table includes about 370,000 clones, 90% detected once. Sequenced material: peripheral blood. The receptors originated from a man between 18 and 29 years old with active or convalescent COVID-19.

This clone was seen a few times. J is TRBJ1-3 and V is TRBV19; perhaps TRBD1 as D (5 bases). The germline V gene encodes CDR1 LNHDA and CDR2 SQIVND (reference sequence). V was clipped by 10 bases and J by 0 bases, with 16 bases between them. This CDR3 has 15 residues. The CDR3: CATAPTAFSGNTIYF. As DNA, the CDR3 is TGTGCCACCGCCCCGACAGCATTCTCTGGAAACACCATATATTTT.

This clone was seen a single time. The chain carries TRBV18 and TRBJ2-5, with D perhaps TRBD2 (6 bases). V dropped 6 bases and J dropped 2 bases, with 10 bases sitting between them. CDR1 and CDR2 (germline): KGHSH, LQKENI. CDR3 length: 13 amino acids. The chain's CDR3 is CASSRGSQETQYF. CDR3 nucleotide sequence: TGTGCCAGCTCCCGGGGGAGTCAAGAGACCCAGTACTTC.

The chain links TRBV9 to TRBJ1-5; D is possibly TRBD1 (6 bases). This CDR3 is built from 15 residues. V dropped 4 bases and J dropped 2 bases, with 13 bases sitting between them. From germline, CDR1 is SGDLS and CDR2 YYNGEE. The CDR3 here is CASSRPDRRNQPQHF. CDR3 nucleotide sequence: TGTGCCAGCAGCAGACCCGACAGGCGCAATCAGCCCCAGCATTTT. Based on the CDR3 plus reference TRBV9 and TRBJ1-5, the full variable domain is DSGVTQTPKHLITATGQRVTLRCSPRSGDLSVYWYQQSLDQGLQFLIQYYNGEERAKGNILERFSAQQFPDLHSELNLSSLELGDSALYFCASSRPDRRNQPQHFGDGTRLSIL.

The chain uses TRBV4-3 and TRBJ1-5; D uncertain. The germline V gene encodes CDR1 LGHNA and CDR2 YSLEER. V gave up 1 base and J gave up 4 bases, with 8 bases separating them. CDR3 length: 14 amino acids. The CDR3 coding sequence is TGCGCCAGCAGCCAAGTACAGACGAATCAGCCCCAGCATTTT. Translation gives CASSQVQTNQPQHF.

V gene TRBV29-1 combines with J gene TRBJ1-2, with D tentatively TRBD1 (6 bases). This CDR3 is 13 amino acids long. The V gene's germline CDR1 is SQVTM and CDR2 ANQGSEA. Trimming shortened V by 6 bases and J by 8 bases, and 19 bases separated the two germline ends. CDR3 amino acids: CSVGAGIRGGYTF. The CDR3 DNA reads TGCAGCGTGGGGGCAGGGATCAGAGGGGGCTACACCTTC.